These T cell receptor beta chains were read from a single sample in a study of OX40 agonist ivuxolimab in advanced cancers. Sequencing was performed with immunoSEQ multiplex PCR; in TCRdb, only in-frame clones are kept and a portion is missing. The data hold approximately 66,000 clones, with approximately 90% observed a single time. This specimen was CD4+ or CD8+ T cells sorted from blood, taken in a trial of the OX40 agonist ivuxolimab. These receptors came from an adult with an advanced solid tumor such as melanoma, head and neck, liver or kidney cancer. The CDR3 runs from the conserved cysteine through the conserved F or W. The order of the fields is J gene, V gene, D gene, clone size, CDR3 protein, CDR3 DNA. A D gene is named only where the DNA matches it firmly. Some rows mark clone size as missing; the rest say once, few, many or name a class of expanded clone.

J gene: TRBJ1-6; V gene: TRBV11-1; D gene: .; clone size: .; CDR3 protein: CASSPGPGGQGSPLHF; CDR3 DNA: TGTGCCAGCAGCCCAGGGCCGGGGGGCCAAGGTTCACCCCTCCACTTT
J gene: TRBJ2-7; V gene: TRBV2; D gene: TRBD1; clone size: .; CDR3 protein: CASSPGQLYYEQYF; CDR3 DNA: TGTGCCAGCAGTCCGGGACAGCTATACTACGAGCAGTACTTC
J gene: TRBJ2-3; V gene: TRBV27; D gene: .; clone size: .; CDR3 protein: CASSPRATGPWDTQYF; CDR3 DNA: TGTGCCAGCAGTCCCCGGGCGACAGGCCCCTGGGATACGCAGTATTTT
J gene: TRBJ1-1; V gene: TRBV6-6; D gene: .; clone size: .; CDR3 protein: CASTTQRGGQNTEAFF; CDR3 DNA: TGTGCCAGCACTACCCAAAGGGGGGGACAGAACACTGAAGCTTTCTTT
J gene: TRBJ1-2; V gene: TRBV2; D gene: .; clone size: .; CDR3 protein: CASSEGETHGYTF; CDR3 DNA: TGTGCCAGCAGTGAAGGGGAGACCCATGGCTACACCTTC
J gene: TRBJ2-3; V gene: TRBV4-1; D gene: .; clone size: .; CDR3 protein: CASSQDENPSTDTQYF; CDR3 DNA: TGCGCCAGCAGCCAAGATGAGAATCCCTCTACAGATACGCAGTATTTT
J gene: TRBJ2-1; V gene: TRBV11-2; D gene: .; clone size: .; CDR3 protein: CASSRQSAGRYNEQFF; CDR3 DNA: TGTGCCAGCAGCCGCCAATCGGCAGGAAGGTACAATGAGCAGTTCTTC
J gene: TRBJ1-6; V gene: TRBV11-3; D gene: TRBD1; clone size: .; CDR3 protein: CASSVTGAGSPLHF; CDR3 DNA: TGTGCCAGCAGCGTAACAGGGGCTGGTTCACCCCTCCACTTT
J gene: TRBJ2-5; V gene: TRBV11-2; D gene: TRBD2; clone size: once; CDR3 protein: CASSLWSGATLETQYF; CDR3 DNA: TGTGCCAGCAGCTTATGGAGCGGGGCGACCCTTGAGACCCAGTACTTC
J gene: TRBJ2-5; V gene: TRBV28; D gene: TRBD2; clone size: .; CDR3 protein: CASSPLGTSQETQYF; CDR3 DNA: TGTGCCAGCAGTCCACTTGGGACTAGTCAAGAGACCCAGTACTTC
J gene: TRBJ1-1; V gene: TRBV6-1; D gene: .; clone size: .; CDR3 protein: CASTPGRGNTEAFF; CDR3 DNA: TGTGCCAGCACCCCGGGACGGGGGAACACTGAAGCTTTCTTT
J gene: TRBJ1-2; V gene: TRBV28; D gene: TRBD1; clone size: .; CDR3 protein: CASSYTGGYGYTF; CDR3 DNA: TGTGCCAGCAGTTACACAGGGGGTTATGGCTACACCTTC
J gene: TRBJ2-5; V gene: TRBV19; D gene: .; clone size: .; CDR3 protein: CASSMGAGETQYF; CDR3 DNA: TGTGCCAGTAGTATGGGCGCAGGGGAGACCCAGTACTTC
J gene: TRBJ1-1; V gene: TRBV28; D gene: .; clone size: .; CDR3 protein: CASSLRLAADMNTEAFF; CDR3 DNA: TGTGCCAGCAGTTTGCGCCTCGCTGCCGACATGAACACTGAAGCTTTCTTT
J gene: TRBJ2-4; V gene: TRBV7-2; D gene: .; clone size: once; CDR3 protein: CASSLDRSKNIQYF; CDR3 DNA: TGTGCCAGCAGCTTAGACCGAAGCAAAAACATTCAGTACTTC
J gene: TRBJ2-3; V gene: TRBV5-4; D gene: TRBD2; clone size: .; CDR3 protein: CASRSTSGGADTQYF; CDR3 DNA: TGTGCCAGCAGATCCACTAGCGGGGGGGCGGATACGCAGTATTTT
J gene: TRBJ1-6; V gene: TRBV6-5; D gene: .; clone size: .; CDR3 protein: CASTDRLRTSPLHF; CDR3 DNA: TGTGCCAGCACCGATCGGTTAAGGACTTCACCCCTCCACTTT
J gene: TRBJ1-2; V gene: TRBV10-3; D gene: .; clone size: .; CDR3 protein: CAISEPGVGYTF; CDR3 DNA: TGTGCCATCAGTGAGCCGGGGGTTGGCTACACCTTC
J gene: TRBJ2-3; V gene: TRBV28; D gene: TRBD1; clone size: once; CDR3 protein: CASSPPQQGIMWNTQYF; CDR3 DNA: TGTGCCAGCAGTCCGCCCCAACAGGGGATCATGTGGAATACGCAGTATTTT
J gene: TRBJ1-2; V gene: TRBV28; D gene: .; clone size: few; CDR3 protein: CASSLGSFGYTF; CDR3 DNA: TGTGCCAGCAGTTTGGGCAGCTTTGGCTACACCTTC
J gene: TRBJ1-1; V gene: TRBV5-6; D gene: TRBD1; clone size: .; CDR3 protein: CASSSNRGVTEAFF; CDR3 DNA: TGTGCCAGCAGCAGTAACAGGGGGGTCACTGAAGCTTTCTTT
J gene: TRBJ2-1; V gene: TRBV5-1; D gene: .; clone size: .; CDR3 protein: CASSVGTLGNRNEQFF; CDR3 DNA: TGCGCCAGCAGCGTTGGGACCCTAGGGAACCGCAATGAGCAGTTCTTC
J gene: TRBJ1-1; V gene: TRBV10-2; D gene: .; clone size: once; CDR3 protein: CASSVQGNTEAFF; CDR3 DNA: TGCGCCAGCAGTGTCCAGGGGAACACTGAAGCTTTCTTT
J gene: TRBJ2-7; V gene: TRBV7-2; D gene: .; clone size: .; CDR3 protein: CASSLKDSSAHWVYEQYF; CDR3 DNA: TGTGCCAGCAGCTTGAAGGATTCCAGTGCCCACTGGGTCTACGAGCAGTACTTC
J gene: TRBJ1-5; V gene: TRBV30; D gene: .; clone size: .; CDR3 protein: CAWSRWQPQHF; CDR3 DNA: TGTGCCTGGAGCCGGTGGCAGCCCCAGCATTTT
J gene: TRBJ1-2; V gene: TRBV6-5; D gene: TRBD1; clone size: .; CDR3 protein: CASSRTGNYGYTF; CDR3 DNA: TGTGCCAGCAGTCGGACAGGGAACTATGGCTACACCTTC
J gene: TRBJ1-1; V gene: TRBV19; D gene: .; clone size: .; CDR3 protein: CASSIWGRPEAFF; CDR3 DNA: TGTGCCAGTAGTATATGGGGGCGCCCTGAAGCTTTCTTT
J gene: TRBJ2-7; V gene: TRBV23-1; D gene: .; clone size: .; CDR3 protein: CASSLGIPYEQYF; CDR3 DNA: TGCGCCAGCAGTCTGGGTATACCCTACGAGCAGTACTTC
J gene: TRBJ2-7; V gene: TRBV5-4; D gene: .; clone size: .; CDR3 protein: CASSLEYEQYF; CDR3 DNA: TGTGCCAGCAGCTTGGAGTACGAGCAGTACTTC
J gene: TRBJ2-6; V gene: TRBV7-9; D gene: .; clone size: .; CDR3 protein: CASSFTFRTDRSGANVLTF; CDR3 DNA: TGTGCCAGCAGCTTCACTTTCCGGACAGACCGCTCTGGGGCCAACGTCCTGACTTTC
J gene: TRBJ1-2; V gene: TRBV6-5; D gene: TRBD1; clone size: .; CDR3 protein: CASSFLTGGGGYTF; CDR3 DNA: TGTGCCAGCAGTTTTCTGACAGGGGGCGGTGGCTACACCTTC
J gene: TRBJ2-3; V gene: TRBV29-1; D gene: TRBD1; clone size: .; CDR3 protein: CSVSKTRGLSTDTQYF; CDR3 DNA: TGCAGCGTCTCGAAAACGAGGGGGCTTAGCACAGATACGCAGTATTTT
J gene: TRBJ2-5; V gene: TRBV9; D gene: .; clone size: .; CDR3 protein: CASSPRTATSETQYF; CDR3 DNA: TGTGCCAGCAGCCCAAGGACAGCCACATCCGAGACCCAGTACTTC
J gene: TRBJ2-1; V gene: TRBV6-1; D gene: TRBD2; clone size: .; CDR3 protein: CASRLAGAIFNEQFF; CDR3 DNA: TGTGCCAGCAGATTAGCGGGGGCGATCTTCAATGAGCAGTTCTTC